These T cell receptor beta chains were read from a single sample in a study of cytomegalovirus exposure and HLA in healthy donors. Some clones are missing from TCRdb's copy, which holds only in-frame ones; the method was immunoSEQ multiplex PCR. Of over 35,000 clones listed, about 80% are singletons. Sequencing input: PBMCs. These receptor sequences come from a man aged 25-40 years in good health and CMV-seronegative. Each CDR3 is given with its conserved first and last residue. The order of the fields is J gene, D gene, clone size, V gene, CDR3 DNA, CDR3 protein. A D gene is named only where the DNA matches it firmly. The size entry is marked missing in some rows and otherwise reads once, few, many or a size class.

j_call: TRBJ2-7
d_call: TRBD1
clone_size: -
v_call: TRBV28
cdr3_nt: TGTGCCAGCAGTTCCTCCGGGACAGGGGGCATTTTGGGGAAGCAGTACTTC
cdr3_aa: CASSSSGTGGILGKQYF

j_call: TRBJ2-1
d_call: TRBD2
clone_size: -
v_call: TRBV7-9
cdr3_nt: TGTTCCAGCACCTCGACCTACCGGGAGGGCACTGAGCAGTTCTTC
cdr3_aa: CSSTSTYREGTEQFF

j_call: TRBJ2-7
d_call: TRBD1
clone_size: -
v_call: TRBV6-1
cdr3_nt: TGTGCCAGCAGTGAAGTTGGGACAGGGTGGGGCGAGCAGTACTTC
cdr3_aa: CASSEVGTGWGEQYF

j_call: TRBJ2-2
d_call: -
clone_size: -
v_call: TRBV14
cdr3_nt: TGTGCCAGCAGCCACCGAATAGCGGTTAGCACCGGGGAGCTGTTTTTT
cdr3_aa: CASSHRIAVSTGELFF

j_call: TRBJ1-1
d_call: -
clone_size: -
v_call: TRBV4-1
cdr3_nt: TGCGCCAGCAGCCAAGATAACCGGGGACAACCGAACACTGAAGCTTTCTTT
cdr3_aa: CASSQDNRGQPNTEAFF

j_call: TRBJ1-3
d_call: -
clone_size: -
v_call: TRBV9
cdr3_nt: TGTGCCAGCAGCACCCGGGCAGGGGAAGGAAACACCATATATTTT
cdr3_aa: CASSTRAGEGNTIYF

j_call: TRBJ2-7
d_call: -
clone_size: -
v_call: TRBV15
cdr3_nt: TGTGCCACCAGCAGAGATTTTGGGCGCTCCTACGAGCAGTACTTC
cdr3_aa: CATSRDFGRSYEQYF

j_call: TRBJ1-1
d_call: -
clone_size: -
v_call: TRBV7-9
cdr3_nt: TGTTCCAGCAGCTTAGGGGACACTTTAACGAACACTGAAGCTTTCTTT
cdr3_aa: CSSSLGDTLTNTEAFF

j_call: TRBJ2-1
d_call: -
clone_size: -
v_call: TRBV4-2
cdr3_nt: TGTGCCAGCAGCCACCTGCGGGACAGCTACAATGAGCAGTTCTTC
cdr3_aa: CASSHLRDSYNEQFF

j_call: TRBJ1-4
d_call: -
clone_size: -
v_call: TRBV29-1
cdr3_nt: TGCAGCGCAAGGACAGCCGGATCAACTAATGAAAAACTGTTTTTT
cdr3_aa: CSARTAGSTNEKLFF

j_call: TRBJ2-7
d_call: TRBD2
clone_size: -
v_call: TRBV5-8
cdr3_nt: TGTGCCAGCAGCTCCTTAGCGGGAGTAAGAGTGGAGCAGTACTTC
cdr3_aa: CASSSLAGVRVEQYF

j_call: TRBJ1-6
d_call: -
clone_size: -
v_call: TRBV6-1
cdr3_nt: TGTGCCAGCAGTGAAGAGCCCTATGGGGGGGCTTCACCCCTCCACTTT
cdr3_aa: CASSEEPYGGASPLHF

j_call: TRBJ2-3
d_call: -
clone_size: few
v_call: TRBV4-3
cdr3_nt: TGCGCCAGCAGCCCGTCCGCGGCTAGCACAGATACGCAGTATTTT
cdr3_aa: CASSPSAASTDTQYF

j_call: TRBJ2-1
d_call: -
clone_size: -
v_call: TRBV5-1
cdr3_nt: TGCGCCAGCAGCTTGGAGGGAGGCTCCTACAATGAGCAGTTCTTC
cdr3_aa: CASSLEGGSYNEQFF

j_call: TRBJ1-4
d_call: TRBD1
clone_size: -
v_call: TRBV28
cdr3_nt: TGTGCCAGCAGCCGAGCCGGGACAGGGTTTGAAAAACTGTTTTTT
cdr3_aa: CASSRAGTGFEKLFF

j_call: TRBJ1-6
d_call: -
clone_size: few
v_call: TRBV30
cdr3_nt: TGTGCCTGGAGTGCACTGACAGGCTCCTCACCCCTCCACTTT
cdr3_aa: CAWSALTGSSPLHF

j_call: TRBJ2-5
d_call: TRBD2
clone_size: -
v_call: TRBV27
cdr3_nt: TGTGCCAGCAGTTTATCAAGCGGGACCTTGCTAGGAGAGACCCAGTACTTC
cdr3_aa: CASSLSSGTLLGETQYF

j_call: TRBJ2-7
d_call: -
clone_size: -
v_call: TRBV7-2
cdr3_nt: TGTGCCAGCAGCCCCTATGTCGCGGGCGAGCAGTACTTC
cdr3_aa: CASSPYVAGEQYF

j_call: TRBJ1-1
d_call: -
clone_size: -
v_call: TRBV5-4
cdr3_nt: TGTGCCAGCAGCTTGACAGGGTCATACACTGAAGCTTTCTTT
cdr3_aa: CASSLTGSYTEAFF

j_call: TRBJ2-5
d_call: -
clone_size: -
v_call: TRBV7-2
cdr3_nt: TGTGCCAGCAGCCCCCGGGTTCAAGGAACTGAGACCCAGTACTTC
cdr3_aa: CASSPRVQGTETQYF

j_call: TRBJ1-1
d_call: TRBD1
clone_size: -
v_call: TRBV5-1
cdr3_nt: TGCGCCAGCAGTTGGACAGGGGAGGGTGGAGCTTTCTTT
cdr3_aa: CASSWTGEGGAFF

j_call: TRBJ2-2
d_call: -
clone_size: -
v_call: TRBV28
cdr3_nt: TGTGCCAGCAGTGAGTCTCAGCGAGGGGAGCTGTTTTTT
cdr3_aa: CASSESQRGELFF

j_call: TRBJ1-1
d_call: -
clone_size: -
v_call: TRBV5-4
cdr3_nt: TGTGCCAGCAGCTTCGGAGGCGCTTCTTCTTGGACTGAAGCTTTCTTT
cdr3_aa: CASSFGGASSWTEAFF

j_call: TRBJ2-3
d_call: -
clone_size: -
v_call: TRBV9
cdr3_nt: TGTGCCAGCAGCGTAGCCGGGTCTCGCACAGATACGCAGTATTTT
cdr3_aa: CASSVAGSRTDTQYF

j_call: TRBJ2-5
d_call: -
clone_size: -
v_call: TRBV2
cdr3_nt: TGTGCTAGCAGTGAAAACCGGGATCAAGAGACCCAGTACTTC
cdr3_aa: CASSENRDQETQYF

j_call: TRBJ2-7
d_call: TRBD2
clone_size: -
v_call: TRBV29-1
cdr3_nt: TGCAGCGTTCCCTTCGTAGCGGGATTCACCTACGAGCAGTACTTC
cdr3_aa: CSVPFVAGFTYEQYF

j_call: TRBJ1-1
d_call: TRBD1
clone_size: once
v_call: TRBV4-2
cdr3_nt: TGTGCCAGCAGCCAACAAACCGGACAGGGTAGAGAAGCTTTCTTT
cdr3_aa: CASSQQTGQGREAFF